Shown below are 20 T cell receptor beta chains from a single sample sequenced in a study of shared clonotypes between healthy human individuals. The repertoire was sequenced with immunoSEQ multiplex PCR; TCRdb's copy has only in-frame clones and lacks some. The data contain fewer than 150,000 clones, around two thirds of them singletons. Material: memory CD8+ T cells sorted from blood. Subset specified: CD45RO+ cells pooled with CCR7-negative TemRA cells. Receptors originate from a woman in her 30s in good health.

The chain has TRBV30 and TRBJ2-1; 11 bases align to TRBD2. The V and J ends lost 3 bases and 2 bases, in that order; junction bases with no gene match: 6. The germline V gene encodes CDR1 GTSNPN and CDR2 SVGIG (reference sequence). The CDR3 contains 16 residues. DNA for the CDR3: TGTGCCTGGAGGACAAGACTAGCGGGAACCTACAATGAGCAGTTCTTC. Translation gives CAWRTRLAGTYNEQFF.

This chain links TRBV25-1 with TRBJ2-5, with D possibly matching TRBD2 (5 bases). V lost 5 bases and J lost 5, with 12 bases in between. CDR3 size: 13 residues. CDR1 is MGHDK, CDR2 SYGVNS, per germline. In DNA form, the CDR3 reads TGTGCCAGCAGTTTGGGAGAGATGGAGACCCAGTACTTC. Translated, it gives CASSLGEMETQYF.

The genes are TRBV7-9 and TRBJ2-5; D is uncertain. The CDR3 is 14 amino acids. CDR1 and CDR2 from the germline V gene are SEHNR and FQNEAQ (reference sequence). Trimming cost V 3 bases and J 1 base, with 9 bases left between them. CDR3 bases: TGTGCCAGCAGCTTTTGGGGTTTCCAAGAGACCCAGTACTTC. Translating it yields CASSFWGFQETQYF.

The sample holds a few counts of this clone. The chain employs TRBV2 and TRBJ2-1; 9 nucleotides align to TRBD1. This CDR3 spans 13 amino acids. Germline V CDR1 and CDR2: SNHLY, FYNNEI. J gave up 8 bases and V 7 bases, and 6 bases lay outside the gene matches. The DNA of the CDR3 is TGTGCCAGCAACGGACAGGGGAAAGATGAGCAGTTCTTC. Translating gives CASNGQGKDEQFF.

V and J are TRBV9 and TRBJ1-1; D not certain. The V end lost 0 bases, the J end lost 5 bases, and 11 bases lay between the germline ends. The CDR3 extends over 14 amino acids. Per germline, CDR1 SGDLS and CDR2 YYNGEE. In DNA form, the CDR3 reads TGTGCCAGCAGCGTAGGTGGGGAGGAGACTGAAGCTTTCTTT. Amino acid sequence: CASSVGGEETEAFF.

This clone was picked up one time. The V call is TRBV5-4, the J call TRBJ1-1; D call uncertain. The germline V gene encodes CDR1 SGHNT and CDR2 YYREEE (reference sequence). This CDR3 is built from 13 residues. Trimming pared 4 bases from V and 5 bases from J, leaving 12 bases between. The DNA of the CDR3 is TGTGCCAGCAGCCAAGTTCTCGGTACTGAAGCTTTCTTT. Translating gives CASSQVLGTEAFF.

This chain uses TRBV6-4 with TRBJ2-7, with TRBD1 matching 9 bases. The CDR3 runs to 13 residues. After removal of 3 bases from V and 5 bases from J, the junction contained 2 bases not matched to a gene. Germline loops: CDR1 MRHNA, CDR2 SNTAGT. DNA of the CDR3: TGTGCCAGCAGTGATTGGACAGGGGACGAGCAGTACTTC. This sequence encodes CASSDWTGDEQYF.

This chain links TRBV6-1 with TRBJ1-3; unclear D gene. The germline V and J ends were trimmed by 4 bases and 2 bases, with 12 bases remaining between them. Germline V gives CDR1 MNHNS, CDR2 SASEGT. CDR3 size: 15 residues. CDR3 protein: CASSASDSPGNTIYF. In nucleotides, the CDR3 is TGTGCCAGCAGTGCCAGCGACTCTCCTGGAAACACCATATATTTT.

V and J are TRBV5-1 and TRBJ2-6; the D gene is possibly TRBD1 (6 bases). V lost 1 base, J lost 4 bases, and 12 bases lay in between. Germline assignment: CDR1 SGHRS and CDR2 YFSETQ. CDR3 length: 16 residues. Here the CDR3 reads CASSLSGVSGANVLTF. In DNA, the CDR3 is TGCGCCAGCAGCTTGTCAGGGGTATCAGGGGCCAACGTCCTGACTTTC.

The rearrangement links TRBV2 to TRBJ2-7; tentatively, D is TRBD2 (5 bases). V was cut by 0 bases and J by 2 bases, with 14 bases left in between. The CDR3 has 16 residues. Germline V lookup: CDR1 SNHLY, CDR2 FYNNEI. The CDR3 nucleotides are TGTGCCAGCAGTGAAGCGAGCGGCCCAACCCCCTACGAGCAGTACTTC. This gives the protein CASSEASGPTPYEQYF.

The chain recombines TRBV25-1 with TRBJ2-1, with TRBD2 matching over 14 bases. In germline, CDR1 is MGHDK, CDR2 SYGVNS. V dropped 3 bases and J dropped 7; count of bases not matched to a gene: 8. The CDR3 contains 17 residues. The CDR3 reads CASSDGSGTSGRNEQFF. The DNA of the CDR3 is TGTGCCAGCAGTGATGGGTCCGGGACTAGCGGGAGAAATGAGCAGTTCTTC.

This clone was counted between two and nine times. This chain uses TRBV7-9 with TRBJ2-7; the D gene is possibly TRBD1 (5 bases). From germline, CDR1 is SEHNR and CDR2 FQNEAQ (reference sequence). The CDR3 is 11 amino acids. Trimming pared 7 bases from V and 4 bases from J, leaving 8 bases between. The CDR3 protein is CASNQGYEQYF. The CDR3 DNA follows: TGTGCCAGCAACCAGGGATACGAGCAGTACTTC.

This chain joins TRBV28 and TRBJ1-6, with a possible D match to TRBD1 (5 bases). With 3 bases removed from V and 7 bases from J, the gap between germline ends came to 13 bases. CDR1 is MDHEN, CDR2 SYDVKM, per germline. The CDR3 consists of 15 residues. CDR3 in amino acids: CASSLLRGGNSPLHF. CDR3 bases: TGTGCCAGCAGTTTGCTAAGGGGTGGAAATTCACCCCTCCACTTT. Looking up the rest from reference TRBV28 and TRBJ1-6 gives the full variable domain: DVKVTQSSRYLVKRTGEKVFLECVQDMDHENMFWYRQDPGLGLRLIYFSYDVKMKEKGDIPEGYSVSREKKERFSLILESASTNQTSMYLCASSLLRGGNSPLHFGNGTRLTVT.

This chain links TRBV7-6 with TRBJ2-3, with D possibly being TRBD1 or TRBD2 (5 bases each). V gave up 5 bases and J gave up 5 bases, with 20 bases separating them. Germline V gives CDR1 SGHVS, CDR2 FNYEAQ. The CDR3 runs 16 residues. For the CDR3, the DNA is TGTGCCAGCAGCCCTAGAGCCAGCGAGAGGGGAGATACGCAGTATTTT. Its protein is CASSPRASERGDTQYF.

This chain uses TRBV18 with TRBJ2-7; 9 nucleotides line up with TRBD2. Germline CDR1 and CDR2: KGHSH and LQKENI. The CDR3 is 14 residues long. The trim removed 6 bases at V and 3 bases at J, leaving 6 bases unmatched. CDR3 protein: CASSGTSWYYEQYF. CDR3 nucleotide sequence: TGTGCCAGCTCGGGGACTAGCTGGTACTACGAGCAGTACTTC.

The rearrangement uses TRBV11-2 and TRBJ2-5; tentative D call: TRBD1 (5 bases). Trimming took 0 bases from V and 5 from J, leaving 13 bases between them. This CDR3 is 15 amino acids long. Germline loops: CDR1 SGHAT, CDR2 FQNNGV. CDR3 amino acids: CASSLDLGRVETQYF. The CDR3 bases are TGTGCCAGCAGCTTAGATCTCGGCAGGGTCGAGACCCAGTACTTC.

The chain uses TRBV5-4 and TRBJ2-2, with 12 bases matching TRBD2. V lost 3 bases and J lost 5; bases outside the gene matches: 5. CDR3 size: 16 residues. Germline V CDR1 and CDR2: SGHNT, YYREEE (reference sequence). The CDR3, as DNA: TGTGCCAGCAGCTCCGGACTAGCGGGAAGTACCGGGGAGCTGTTTTTT. Translating it yields CASSSGLAGSTGELFF.

The chain uses TRBV29-1 and TRBJ1-2, with D uncertain. In germline, CDR1 is SQVTM, CDR2 ANQGSEA. V was pared by 4 bases and J by 0 bases, with 9 bases between. This CDR3 is 13 amino acids long. CDR3 sequence: CSVAEGTNYGYTF. CDR3 DNA: TGCAGCGTTGCGGAGGGAACTAACTATGGCTACACCTTC.

In the case of this clone: Distinct nucleotide sequences in the sample also encode this CDR3. V is TRBV9 and J is TRBJ2-5; TRBD1 matches 11 bases. Germline values: CDR1 SGDLS, CDR2 YYNGEE. V was clipped by 0 bases and J by 5 bases; unmatched bases: 3. The CDR3 has 15 amino acids. CDR3 region: CASSVGGTGGETQYF. The CDR3 DNA is TGTGCCAGCAGCGTAGGAGGGACAGGGGGGGAGACCCAGTACTTC.

J is TRBJ1-4 and V is TRBV25-1; perhaps TRBD2 as D (7 bases). The J call may not be correct, given that the DNA end is closer to TRBJ2-2. CDR1 is MGHDK, CDR2 SYGVNS, per germline. The CDR3 sequence is 13 residues long. The CDR3 sequence is CASSYEGGMELFF. CDR3 coding DNA: TGTGCCAGCAGCTACGAGGGGGGGATGGAGCTGTTTTTT.